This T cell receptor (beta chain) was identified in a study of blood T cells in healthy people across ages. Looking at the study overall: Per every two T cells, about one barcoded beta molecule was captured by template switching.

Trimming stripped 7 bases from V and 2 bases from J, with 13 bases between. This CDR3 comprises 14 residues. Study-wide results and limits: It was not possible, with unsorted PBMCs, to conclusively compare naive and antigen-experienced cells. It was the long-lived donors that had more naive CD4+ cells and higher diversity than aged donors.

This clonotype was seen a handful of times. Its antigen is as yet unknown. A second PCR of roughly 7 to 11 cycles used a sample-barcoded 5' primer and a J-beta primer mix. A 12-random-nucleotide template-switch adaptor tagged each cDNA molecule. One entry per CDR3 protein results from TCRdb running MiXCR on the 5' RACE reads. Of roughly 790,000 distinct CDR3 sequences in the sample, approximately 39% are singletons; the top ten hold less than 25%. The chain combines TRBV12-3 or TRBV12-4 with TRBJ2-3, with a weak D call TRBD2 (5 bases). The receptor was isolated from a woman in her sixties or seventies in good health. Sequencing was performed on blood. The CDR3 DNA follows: TGTGCCAGCACCAACAGCGGACTCACAGATACGCAGTATTTT. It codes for CASTNSGLTDTQYF.